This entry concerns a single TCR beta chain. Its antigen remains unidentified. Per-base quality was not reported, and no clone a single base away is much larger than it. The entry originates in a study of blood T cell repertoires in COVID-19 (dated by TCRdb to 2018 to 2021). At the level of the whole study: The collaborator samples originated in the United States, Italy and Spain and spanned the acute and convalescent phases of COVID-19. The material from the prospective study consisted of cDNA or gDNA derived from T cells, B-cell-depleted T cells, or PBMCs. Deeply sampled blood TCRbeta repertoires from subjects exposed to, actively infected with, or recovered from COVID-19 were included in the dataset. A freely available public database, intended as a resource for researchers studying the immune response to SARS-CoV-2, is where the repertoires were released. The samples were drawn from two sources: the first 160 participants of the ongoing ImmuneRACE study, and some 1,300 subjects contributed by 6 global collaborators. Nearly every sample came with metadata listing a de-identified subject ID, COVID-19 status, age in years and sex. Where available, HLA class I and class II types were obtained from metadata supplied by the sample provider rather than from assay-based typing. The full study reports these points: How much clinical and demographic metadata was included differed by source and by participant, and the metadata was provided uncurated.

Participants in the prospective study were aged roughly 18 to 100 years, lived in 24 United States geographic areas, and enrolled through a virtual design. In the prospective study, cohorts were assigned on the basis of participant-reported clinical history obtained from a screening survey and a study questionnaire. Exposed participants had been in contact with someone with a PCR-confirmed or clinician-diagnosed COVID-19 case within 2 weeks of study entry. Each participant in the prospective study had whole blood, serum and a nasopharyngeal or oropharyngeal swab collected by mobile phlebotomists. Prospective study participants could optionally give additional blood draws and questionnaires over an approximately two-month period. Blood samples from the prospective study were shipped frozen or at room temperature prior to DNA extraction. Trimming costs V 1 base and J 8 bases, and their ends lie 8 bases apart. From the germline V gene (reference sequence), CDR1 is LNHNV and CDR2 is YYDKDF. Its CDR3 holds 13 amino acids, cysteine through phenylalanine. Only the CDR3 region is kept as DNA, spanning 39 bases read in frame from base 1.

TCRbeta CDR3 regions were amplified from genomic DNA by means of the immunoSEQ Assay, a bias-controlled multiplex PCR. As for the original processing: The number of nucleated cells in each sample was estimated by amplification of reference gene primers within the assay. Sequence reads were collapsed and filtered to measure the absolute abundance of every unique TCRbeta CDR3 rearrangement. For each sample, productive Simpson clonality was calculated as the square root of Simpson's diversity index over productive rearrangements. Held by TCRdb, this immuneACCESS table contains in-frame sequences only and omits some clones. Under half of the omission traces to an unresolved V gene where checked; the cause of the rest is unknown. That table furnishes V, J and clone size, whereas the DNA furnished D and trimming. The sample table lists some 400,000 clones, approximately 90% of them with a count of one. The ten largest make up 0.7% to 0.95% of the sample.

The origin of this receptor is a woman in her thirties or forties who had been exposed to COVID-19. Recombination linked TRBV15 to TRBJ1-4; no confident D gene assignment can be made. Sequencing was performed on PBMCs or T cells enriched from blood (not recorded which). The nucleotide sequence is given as TGTGCCACCAGCAGAGCGGCGGGAGAAAAACTGTTTTTT. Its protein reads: CATSRAAGEKLFF.